This T cell receptor beta chain was found in a study of blood T cell repertoires in COVID-19. Study overall: The United States, Italy and Spain supplied acute and convalescent COVID-19 samples.

V shed 0 bases, J shed 6 bases, and the junction held 10 bases outside the gene matches. Per the germline V gene, CDR1 is MNHNY and CDR2 is SVGAGI (reference sequence). The CDR3 runs to 16 residues. Libraries were prepared by immunoSEQ multiplex PCR; TCRdb keeps only in-frame clonotypes and omits some of them. Of some 22,000 clones in the sample, around 94% are singletons; the top ten hold roughly 4%. Material for sequencing was peripheral blood. The chain recombines TRBV6-6 with TRBJ2-7; 8 bases align to TRBD2. The sequence derives from a woman aged 45-59 years with active COVID-19. The CDR3 reads CASSYSAGEPPREQYF. DNA for the CDR3: TGTGCCAGCAGTTACTCAGCGGGAGAACCCCCCCGCGAGCAGTACTTC.